Below, one TCR beta chain is given with its context. The sample comes from a study of T cell responses to AZD1222 COVID-19 vaccine. Study summary: Pooled in the analysis were second doses at about 4 or about 12 weeks.

This CDR3 is built from 11 residues. The germline V gene encodes CDR1 MDHEN and CDR2 SYDVKM. The germline V and J ends were trimmed by 4 bases and 5 bases, with 3 bases remaining between them. Profiling relied on immunoSEQ multiplex PCR, and the TCRdb table lists in-frame clones only, not all of them. The data show 140,000 or so clones, 89% seen once. The J gene is TRBJ1-5, the V gene TRBV28; no firm D call. This receptor was obtained from an adult in good health. The sequencing here drew on peripheral blood, taken on day 0 of AZD1222 vaccination. CDR3 in DNA: TGTGCCAGCAGTTCCGATCAGCCCCAGCATTTT. Its protein product is CASSSDQPQHF.